What follows is one T cell receptor beta chain and its context. The antigen is not known. V shed 5 bases and J 7 bases; nucleotides not matched to a gene: 6. The V gene's germline CDR1 is SQVTM and CDR2 ANQGSEA. The CDR3 has 12 amino acids. The Oncomine TCR Beta short-read assay generated sequence data from the DNA of cultured CD4+ T cells. TCRdb passed the PCR reads through MiXCR, listing each CDR3 protein once. This sample carries about 20,000 distinct CDR3 sequences, 45% to 55% of them seen once, and the ten largest clones take 6% to 7.5%. This sample is part of a study of vaccination and CD4 T cells after COVID-19. Study information: Overlapping peptides covering the spike proteins of SARS-CoV-2, HCoV-NL63, HCoV-OC43 and HCoV-229E were added to stimulate cells.

Documented treatment: roughly ten-day PBMC culture with coronavirus spike peptide pools or control peptides (ViraFEST assay). Specimen: CD4+ T cells from blood, cultured in vitro. This clonotype was sampled from a human donor who had recovered from COVID-19. The V call is TRBV29-1, the J call TRBJ2-3; 7 bases fit TRBD2. CDR3 protein: CSVHGGGNTQYF. The CDR3 DNA reads TGCAGCGTTCACGGGGGAGGGAATACGCAGTATTTT.